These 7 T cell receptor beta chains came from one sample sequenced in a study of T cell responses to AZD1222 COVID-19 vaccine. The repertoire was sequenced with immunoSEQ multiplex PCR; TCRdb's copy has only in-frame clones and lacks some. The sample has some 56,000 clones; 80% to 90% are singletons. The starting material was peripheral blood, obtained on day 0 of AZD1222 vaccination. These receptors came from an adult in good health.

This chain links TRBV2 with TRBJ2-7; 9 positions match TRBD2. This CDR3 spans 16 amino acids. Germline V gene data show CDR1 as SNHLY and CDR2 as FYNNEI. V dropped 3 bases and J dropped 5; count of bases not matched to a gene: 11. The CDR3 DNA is TGTGCCAGCAGTGACCCGCTAGCGGGGTTAGTGAACGAGCAGTACTTC. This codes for CASSDPLAGLVNEQYF.

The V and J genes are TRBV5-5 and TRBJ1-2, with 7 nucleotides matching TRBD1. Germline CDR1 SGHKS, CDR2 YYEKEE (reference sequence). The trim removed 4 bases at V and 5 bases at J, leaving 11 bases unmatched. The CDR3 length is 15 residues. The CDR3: CASSRQTGFNYGYTF. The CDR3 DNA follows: TGTGCCAGCAGCCGGCAGACAGGGTTTAATTATGGCTACACCTTC.

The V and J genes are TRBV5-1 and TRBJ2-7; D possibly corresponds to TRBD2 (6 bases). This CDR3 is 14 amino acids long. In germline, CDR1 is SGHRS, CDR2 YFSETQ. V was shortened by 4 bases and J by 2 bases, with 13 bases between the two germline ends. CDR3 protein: CASSVDGGTYEQYF. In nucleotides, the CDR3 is TGCGCCAGCAGCGTGGACGGCGGGACCTACGAGCAGTACTTC.

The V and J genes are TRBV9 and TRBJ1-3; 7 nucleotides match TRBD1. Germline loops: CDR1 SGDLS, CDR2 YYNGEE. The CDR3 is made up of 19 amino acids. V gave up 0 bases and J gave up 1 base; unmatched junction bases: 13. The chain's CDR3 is CASSVGSRAGGPSGNTIYF. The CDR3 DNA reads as TGTGCCAGCAGCGTAGGATCTCGAGCAGGGGGGCCGTCTGGAAACACCATATATTTT.

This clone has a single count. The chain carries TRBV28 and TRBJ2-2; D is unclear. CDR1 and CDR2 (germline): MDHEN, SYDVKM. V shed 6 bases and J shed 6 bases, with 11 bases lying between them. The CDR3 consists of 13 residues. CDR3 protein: CASRPGPSGELFF. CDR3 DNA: TGTGCCAGCAGACCAGGACCTTCCGGGGAGCTGTTTTTT.

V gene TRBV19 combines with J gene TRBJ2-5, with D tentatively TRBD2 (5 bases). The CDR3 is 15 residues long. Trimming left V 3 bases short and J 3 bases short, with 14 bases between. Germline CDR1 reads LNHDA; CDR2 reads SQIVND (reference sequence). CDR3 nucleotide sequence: TGTGCCAGTAGTATCGGCGGGCCTCTAAAAGAGACCCAGTACTTC. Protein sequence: CASSIGGPLKETQYF.

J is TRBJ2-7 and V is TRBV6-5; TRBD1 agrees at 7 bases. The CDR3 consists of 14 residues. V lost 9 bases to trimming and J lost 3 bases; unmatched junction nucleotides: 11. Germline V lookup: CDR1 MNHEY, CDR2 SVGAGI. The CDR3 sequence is CASKRTGIYYEQYF. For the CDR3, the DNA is TGTGCCAGTAAGCGGACAGGAATCTACTACGAGCAGTACTTC.